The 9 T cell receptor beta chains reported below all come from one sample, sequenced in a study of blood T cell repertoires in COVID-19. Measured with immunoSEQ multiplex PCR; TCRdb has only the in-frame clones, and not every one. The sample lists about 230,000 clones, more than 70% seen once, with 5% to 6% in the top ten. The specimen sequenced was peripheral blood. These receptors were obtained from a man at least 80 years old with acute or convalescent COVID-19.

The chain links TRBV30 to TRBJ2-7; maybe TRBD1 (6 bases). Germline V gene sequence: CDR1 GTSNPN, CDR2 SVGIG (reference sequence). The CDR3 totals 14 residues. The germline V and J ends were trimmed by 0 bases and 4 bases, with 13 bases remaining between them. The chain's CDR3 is CAWSVLDRTYEQYF. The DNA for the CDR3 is TGTGCCTGGAGTGTTTTAGACAGGACATACGAGCAGTACTTC. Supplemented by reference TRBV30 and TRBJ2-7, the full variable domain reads SQTIHQWPATLVQPVGSPLSLECTVEGTSNPNLYWYRQAAGRGLQLLFYSVGIGQISSEVPQNLSASRPQDRQFILSSKKLLLSDSGFYLCAWSVLDRTYEQYFGPGTRLTVT.

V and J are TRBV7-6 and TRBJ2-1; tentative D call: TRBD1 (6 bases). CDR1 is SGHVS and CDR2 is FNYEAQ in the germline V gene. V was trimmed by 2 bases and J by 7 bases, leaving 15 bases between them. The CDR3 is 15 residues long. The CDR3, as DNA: TGTGCCAGCAGCTTACGAGGAAGGGGGTGGAATGAGCAGTTCTTC. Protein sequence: CASSLRGRGWNEQFF.

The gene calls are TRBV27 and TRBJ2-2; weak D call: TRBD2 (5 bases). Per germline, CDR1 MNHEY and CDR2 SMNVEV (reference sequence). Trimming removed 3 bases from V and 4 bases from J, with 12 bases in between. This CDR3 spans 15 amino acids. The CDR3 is CASSLRVAVTGELFF. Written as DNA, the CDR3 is TGTGCCAGCAGTTTGAGGGTGGCGGTCACCGGGGAGCTGTTTTTT.

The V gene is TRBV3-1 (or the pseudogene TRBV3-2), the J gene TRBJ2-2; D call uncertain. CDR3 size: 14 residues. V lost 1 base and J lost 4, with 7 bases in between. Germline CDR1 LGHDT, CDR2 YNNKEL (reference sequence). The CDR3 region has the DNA TGTGCCAGCAGCCAAGGACGGGTCACCGGGGAGCTGTTTTTT. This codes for CASSQGRVTGELFF.

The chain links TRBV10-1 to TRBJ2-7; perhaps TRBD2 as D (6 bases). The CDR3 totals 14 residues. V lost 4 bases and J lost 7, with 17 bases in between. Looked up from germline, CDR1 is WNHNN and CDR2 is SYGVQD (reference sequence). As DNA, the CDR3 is TGCGCCAGCAGTGGGACGGGGGAGAGGCGGGAGCAGTACTTC. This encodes CASSGTGERREQYF.

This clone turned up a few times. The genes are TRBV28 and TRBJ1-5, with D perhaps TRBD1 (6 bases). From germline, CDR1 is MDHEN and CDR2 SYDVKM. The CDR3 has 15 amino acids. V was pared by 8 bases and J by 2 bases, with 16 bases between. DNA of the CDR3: TGTGCCAGCTCCCTCGGGGGGGCTGGCAATCAGCCCCAGCATTTT. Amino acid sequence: CASSLGGAGNQPQHF.

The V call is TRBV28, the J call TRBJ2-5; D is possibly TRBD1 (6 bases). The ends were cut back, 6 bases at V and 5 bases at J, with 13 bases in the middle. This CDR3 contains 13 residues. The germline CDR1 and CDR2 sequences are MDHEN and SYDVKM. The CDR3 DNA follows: TGTGCCAGCAGCGAGAGGGACAAGGAGACCCAGTACTTC. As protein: CASSERDKETQYF.

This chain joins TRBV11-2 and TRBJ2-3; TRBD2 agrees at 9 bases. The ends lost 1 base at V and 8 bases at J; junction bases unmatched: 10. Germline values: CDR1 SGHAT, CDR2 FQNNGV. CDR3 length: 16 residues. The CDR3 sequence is CASSLVLTSGGGTQYF. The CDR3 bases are TGTGCCAGCAGCTTAGTCCTGACTAGCGGAGGTGGTACGCAGTATTTT.

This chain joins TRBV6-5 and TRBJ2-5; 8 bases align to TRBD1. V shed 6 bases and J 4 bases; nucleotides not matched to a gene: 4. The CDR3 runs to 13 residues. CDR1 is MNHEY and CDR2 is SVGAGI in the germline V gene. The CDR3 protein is CASSPQGGETQYF. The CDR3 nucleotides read TGTGCCAGCAGCCCACAGGGGGGAGAGACCCAGTACTTC.